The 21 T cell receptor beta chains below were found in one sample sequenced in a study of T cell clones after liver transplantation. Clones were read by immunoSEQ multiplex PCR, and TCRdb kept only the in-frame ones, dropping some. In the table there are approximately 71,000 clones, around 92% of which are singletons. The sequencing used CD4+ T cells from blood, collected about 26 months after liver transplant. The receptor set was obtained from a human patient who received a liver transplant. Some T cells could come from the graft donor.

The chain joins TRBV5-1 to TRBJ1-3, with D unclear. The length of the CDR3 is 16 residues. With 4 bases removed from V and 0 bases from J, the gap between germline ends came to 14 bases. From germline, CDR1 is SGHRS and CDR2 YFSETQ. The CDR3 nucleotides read TGCGCCAGCAGCGTCGTCGGGGAAACCTCTGGAAACACCATATATTTT. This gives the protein CASSVVGETSGNTIYF.

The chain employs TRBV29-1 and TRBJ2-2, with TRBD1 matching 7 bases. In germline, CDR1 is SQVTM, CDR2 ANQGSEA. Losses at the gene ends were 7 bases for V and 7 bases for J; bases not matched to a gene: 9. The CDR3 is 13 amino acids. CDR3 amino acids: CSGWTGQGGELFF. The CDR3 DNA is TGCAGCGGCTGGACAGGCCAAGGCGGGGAGCTGTTTTTT.

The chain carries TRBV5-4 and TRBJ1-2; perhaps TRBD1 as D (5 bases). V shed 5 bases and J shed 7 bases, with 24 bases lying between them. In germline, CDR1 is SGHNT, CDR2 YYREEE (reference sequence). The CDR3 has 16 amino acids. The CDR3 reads CASRDFRAGTASGYTF. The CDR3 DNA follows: TGTGCCAGCAGGGACTTTCGGGCAGGGACGGCTAGTGGCTACACCTTC. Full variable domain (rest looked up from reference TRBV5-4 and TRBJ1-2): ETGVTQSPTHLIKTRGQQVTLRCSSQSGHNTVSWYQQALGQGPQFIFQYYREEENGRGNFPPRFSGLQFPNYSSELNVNALELDDSALYLCASRDFRAGTASGYTFGSGTRLTVV.

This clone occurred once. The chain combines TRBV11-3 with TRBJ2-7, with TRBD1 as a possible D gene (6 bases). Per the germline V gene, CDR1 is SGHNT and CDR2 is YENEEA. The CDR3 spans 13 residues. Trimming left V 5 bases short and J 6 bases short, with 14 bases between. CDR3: CASSTEGGSEQYF. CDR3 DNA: TGTGCCAGCAGCACCGAAGGGGGATCCGAGCAGTACTTC.

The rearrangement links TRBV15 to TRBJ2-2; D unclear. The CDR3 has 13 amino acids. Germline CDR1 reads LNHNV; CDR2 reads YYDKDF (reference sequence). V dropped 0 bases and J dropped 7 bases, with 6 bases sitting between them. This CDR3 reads CATSRDSYGELFF. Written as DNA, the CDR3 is TGTGCCACCAGCAGAGATTCTTACGGGGAGCTGTTTTTT.

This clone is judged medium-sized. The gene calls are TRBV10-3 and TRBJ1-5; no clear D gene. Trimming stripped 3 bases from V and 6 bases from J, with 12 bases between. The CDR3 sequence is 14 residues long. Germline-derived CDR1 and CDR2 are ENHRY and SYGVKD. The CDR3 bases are TGTGCCATCAGTGAACTCGGCGGCAGTCAGCCCCAGCATTTT. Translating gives CAISELGGSQPQHF.

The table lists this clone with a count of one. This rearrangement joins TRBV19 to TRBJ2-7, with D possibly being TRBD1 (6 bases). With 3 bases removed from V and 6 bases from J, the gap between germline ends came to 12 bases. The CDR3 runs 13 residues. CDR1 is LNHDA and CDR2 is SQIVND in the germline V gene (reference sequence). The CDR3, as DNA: TGTGCCAGTAGTATTGGGACACCTAGCGAGCAGTACTTC. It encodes CASSIGTPSEQYF.

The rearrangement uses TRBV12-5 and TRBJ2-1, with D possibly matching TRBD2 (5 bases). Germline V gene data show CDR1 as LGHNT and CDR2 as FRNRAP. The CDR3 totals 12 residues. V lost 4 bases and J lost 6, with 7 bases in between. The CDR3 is CASGSRVNEQFF. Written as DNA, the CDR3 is TGTGCTAGTGGTTCGAGGGTCAATGAGCAGTTCTTC.

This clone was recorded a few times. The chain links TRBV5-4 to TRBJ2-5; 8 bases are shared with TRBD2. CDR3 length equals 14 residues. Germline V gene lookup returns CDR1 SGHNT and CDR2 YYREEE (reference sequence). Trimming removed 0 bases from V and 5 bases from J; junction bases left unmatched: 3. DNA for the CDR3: TGTGCCAGCAGCTTGGCGGGAGGGCCGGAGACCCAGTACTTC. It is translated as CASSLAGGPETQYF. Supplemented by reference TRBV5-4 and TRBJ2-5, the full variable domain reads ETGVTQSPTHLIKTRGQQVTLRCSSQSGHNTVSWYQQALGQGPQFIFQYYREEENGRGNFPPRFSGLQFPNYSSELNVNALELDDSALYLCASSLAGGPETQYFGPGTRLLVL.

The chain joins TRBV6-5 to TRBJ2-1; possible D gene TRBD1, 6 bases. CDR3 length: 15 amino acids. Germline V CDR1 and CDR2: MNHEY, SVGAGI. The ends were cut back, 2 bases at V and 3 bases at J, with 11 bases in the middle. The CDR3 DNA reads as TGTGCCAGCAGTTACGGGGGCGGTGTCTACAATGAGCAGTTCTTC. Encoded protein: CASSYGGGVYNEQFF.

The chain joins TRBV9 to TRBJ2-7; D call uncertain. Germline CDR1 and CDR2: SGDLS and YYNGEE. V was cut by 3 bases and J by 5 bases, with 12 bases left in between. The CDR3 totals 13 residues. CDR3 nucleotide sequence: TGTGCCAGCAGCGCCCGGATAGAAGACGAGCAGTACTTC. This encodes CASSARIEDEQYF.

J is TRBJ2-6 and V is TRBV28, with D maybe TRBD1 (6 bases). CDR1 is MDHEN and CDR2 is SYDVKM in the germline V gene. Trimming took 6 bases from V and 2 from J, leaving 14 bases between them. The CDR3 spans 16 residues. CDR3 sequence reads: CASSPFGGAGANVLTF. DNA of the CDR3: TGTGCCAGCAGCCCCTTTGGGGGCGCTGGGGCCAACGTCCTGACTTTC. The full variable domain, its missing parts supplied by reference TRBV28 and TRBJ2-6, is DVKVTQSSRYLVKRTGEKVFLECVQDMDHENMFWYRQDPGLGLRLIYFSYDVKMKEKGDIPEGYSVSREKKERFSLILESASTNQTSMYLCASSPFGGAGANVLTFGAGSRLTVL.

CDR3 sequence (DNA): TGTGCCAGTCCCCGAGGGAACGGAAACACCATATATTTT. Its protein is CASPRGNGNTIYF. The V call is TRBV7-9, the J call TRBJ1-3; D gene uncertain. The germline V gene encodes CDR1 SEHNR and CDR2 FQNEAQ (reference sequence). This CDR3 spans 13 amino acids. Between the trimmed V and J ends, which lost 9 bases and 4 bases, there was a span of 13 bases.

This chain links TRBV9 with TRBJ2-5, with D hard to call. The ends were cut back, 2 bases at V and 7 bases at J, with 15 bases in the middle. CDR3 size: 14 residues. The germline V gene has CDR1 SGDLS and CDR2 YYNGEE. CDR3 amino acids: CASSVELLYGTQYF. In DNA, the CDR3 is TGTGCCAGCAGCGTGGAACTGTTGTATGGGACCCAGTACTTC.

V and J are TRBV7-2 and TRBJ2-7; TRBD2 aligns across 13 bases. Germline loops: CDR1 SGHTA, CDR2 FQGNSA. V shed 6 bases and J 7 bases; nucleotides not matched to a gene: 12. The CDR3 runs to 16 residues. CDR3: CASRSVTSGRAGEQYF. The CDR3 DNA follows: TGTGCCAGCAGATCTGTAACTAGCGGGAGGGCCGGAGAGCAGTACTTC.

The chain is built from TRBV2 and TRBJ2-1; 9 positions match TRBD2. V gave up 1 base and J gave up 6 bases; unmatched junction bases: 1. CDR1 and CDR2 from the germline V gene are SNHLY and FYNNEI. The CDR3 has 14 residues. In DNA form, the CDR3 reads TGTGCCAGCAGTGAAGTGACTAGCGGCAATGAGCAGTTCTTC. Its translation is CASSEVTSGNEQFF.

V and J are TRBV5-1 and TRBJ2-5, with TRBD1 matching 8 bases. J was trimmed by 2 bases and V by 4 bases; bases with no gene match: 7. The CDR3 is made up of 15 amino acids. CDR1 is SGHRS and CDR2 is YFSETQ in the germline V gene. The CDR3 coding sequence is TGCGCCAGCAGCATAGGACAGGGCAAACAAGAGACCCAGTACTTC. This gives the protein CASSIGQGKQETQYF.

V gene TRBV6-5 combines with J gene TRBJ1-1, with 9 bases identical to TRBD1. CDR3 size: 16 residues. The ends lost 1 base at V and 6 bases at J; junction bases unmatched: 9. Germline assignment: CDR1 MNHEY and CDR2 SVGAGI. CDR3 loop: CASSYWGTGRAAEAFF. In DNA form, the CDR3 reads TGTGCCAGCAGTTACTGGGGGACAGGGAGAGCCGCTGAAGCTTTCTTT.

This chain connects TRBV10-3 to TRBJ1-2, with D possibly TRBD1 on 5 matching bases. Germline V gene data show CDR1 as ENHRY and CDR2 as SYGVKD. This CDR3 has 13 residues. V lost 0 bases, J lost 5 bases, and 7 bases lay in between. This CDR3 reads CAISESQDYGYTF. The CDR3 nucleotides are TGTGCCATCAGTGAGTCACAGGATTATGGCTACACCTTC.

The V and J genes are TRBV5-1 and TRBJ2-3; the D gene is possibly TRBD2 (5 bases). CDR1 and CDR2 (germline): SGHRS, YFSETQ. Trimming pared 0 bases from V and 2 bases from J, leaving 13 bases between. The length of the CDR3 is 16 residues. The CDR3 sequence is CASSLVGPGDTDTQYF. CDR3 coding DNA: TGCGCCAGCAGCTTGGTTGGACCCGGGGACACAGATACGCAGTATTTT.

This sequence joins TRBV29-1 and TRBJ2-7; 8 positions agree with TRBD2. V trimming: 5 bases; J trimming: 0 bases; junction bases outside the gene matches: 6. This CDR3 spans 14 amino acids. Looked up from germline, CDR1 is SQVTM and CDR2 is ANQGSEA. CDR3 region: CSVSQAGGSYEQYF. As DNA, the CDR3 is TGCAGCGTTAGCCAGGCGGGAGGCTCCTACGAGCAGTACTTC.